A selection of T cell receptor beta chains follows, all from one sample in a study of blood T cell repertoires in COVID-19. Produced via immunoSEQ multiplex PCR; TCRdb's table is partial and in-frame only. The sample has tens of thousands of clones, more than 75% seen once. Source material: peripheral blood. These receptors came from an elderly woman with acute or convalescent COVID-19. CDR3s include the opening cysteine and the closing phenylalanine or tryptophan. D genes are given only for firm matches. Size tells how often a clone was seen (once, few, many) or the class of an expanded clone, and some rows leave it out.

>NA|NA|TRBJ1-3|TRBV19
TGTGCCAGTAGAGCCGGGTCCTCTGGAAACACCATATATTTT
CASRAGSSGNTIYF
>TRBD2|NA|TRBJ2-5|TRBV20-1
TGCAGTGTTACTAGCGGAGAGACCCAGTACTTC
CSVTSGETQYF
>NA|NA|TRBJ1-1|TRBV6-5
TGTGCCAGCATCCCCCCTAGCCTGAACACTGAAGCTTTCTTT
CASIPPSLNTEAFF
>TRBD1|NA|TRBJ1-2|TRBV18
TGTGCCAGCTCACCCACGAGACTACAGGGGGAGGATGGCTACACCTTC
CASSPTRLQGEDGYTF
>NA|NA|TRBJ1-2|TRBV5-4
TGTGCCAGCAGCTTGGAGCCCGCGGCGAGTGGCTACACCTTC
CASSLEPAASGYTF
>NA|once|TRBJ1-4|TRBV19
TGTGCCAGTAGTATAGAGGGGGCGCATAATGAAAAACTGTTTTTT
CASSIEGAHNEKLFF
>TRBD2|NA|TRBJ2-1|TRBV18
TGTGCCAGCTCACCACGCCTAGCGGGGGGGCCCGATGAGCAGTTCTTC
CASSPRLAGGPDEQFF
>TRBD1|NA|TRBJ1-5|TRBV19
TGTGCCAGTAGTGGTCCGGGACAGGTGGTTCAGCCCCAGCATTTT
CASSGPGQVVQPQHF
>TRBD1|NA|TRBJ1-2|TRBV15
TGTGCCACCAGTTCAGGGGGTGGTTCTGGCTACACCTTC
CATSSGGGSGYTF
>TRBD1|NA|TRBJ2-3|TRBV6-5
TGTGCCTCCTCGCCCCGGGACAGAGACACAGATACGCAGTATTTT
CASSPRDRDTDTQYF
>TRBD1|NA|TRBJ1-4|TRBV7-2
TGTGCCAGCAGCCGCACCGGGACAGGGGAGGAAAAACTGTTTTTT
CASSRTGTGEEKLFF
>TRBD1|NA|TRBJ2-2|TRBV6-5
TGTGCCACCAATACCGGGACAGGGGTTGGCGGGGAGCTGTTTTTT
CATNTGTGVGGELFF
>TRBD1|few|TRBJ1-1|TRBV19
TGTGCCAGTAATGGTTTACAGGGGCTTGAAGCTTTCTTT
CASNGLQGLEAFF
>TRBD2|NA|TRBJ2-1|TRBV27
TGTGCCAGCGGGGGTACGGGGGGAGCCTACTACAATGAGCAGTTCTTC
CASGGTGGAYYNEQFF
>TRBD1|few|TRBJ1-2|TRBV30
TGTGCCTGGAGTGCGACAGGGTCGAGAGGCTACACCTTC
CAWSATGSRGYTF
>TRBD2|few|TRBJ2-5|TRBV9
TGTGCCAGCAGCGCAACTAGCGGCCAAGAGACCCAGTACTTC
CASSATSGQETQYF
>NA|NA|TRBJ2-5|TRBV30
TGTGCCTGGAGTGGAGGTTACGGAAAAGAGACCCAGTACTTC
CAWSGGYGKETQYF
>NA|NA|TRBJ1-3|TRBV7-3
TGTGCCAGCAGCTTAGGTCAGGGTGGAAACACCATATATTTT
CASSLGQGGNTIYF
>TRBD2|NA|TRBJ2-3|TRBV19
TGTGCCAGTAGTACCGGGACTAGCGGGGGCTTAAGCACAGATACGCAGTATTTT
CASSTGTSGGLSTDTQYF
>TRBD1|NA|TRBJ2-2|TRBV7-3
TGTGCCAGCAGCCCATCGGACAGGCGAGGCACCGGGGAGCTGTTTTTT
CASSPSDRRGTGELFF
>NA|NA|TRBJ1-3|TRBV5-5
TGTGCCAGCAGCCCCGCGACAGTCCAGGGAAACACCATATATTTT
CASSPATVQGNTIYF
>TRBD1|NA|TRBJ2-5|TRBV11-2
TGTGCCAGCAGCTTGACCGGACAGGGGTTACAAGAGACCCAGTACTTC
CASSLTGQGLQETQYF
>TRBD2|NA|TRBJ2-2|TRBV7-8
TGTGCCAGCAGCTTTCGGGGACTAGCGGGAGGAGCCGACACCGGGGAGCTGTTTTTT
CASSFRGLAGGADTGELFF
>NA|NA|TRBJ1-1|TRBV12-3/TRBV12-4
TGTGCCAGCCGTAAGGGGCAGAACACTGAAGCTTTCTTT
CASRKGQNTEAFF
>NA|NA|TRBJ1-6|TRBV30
TGTGCCTGGAGTGGTGGGGCAGGGCAGTCACCCCTCCACTTT
CAWSGGAGQSPLHF
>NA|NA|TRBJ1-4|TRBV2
TGTGCCAGCAGTCCCGGGGGTAAAAAACTGTTTTTT
CASSPGGKKLFF
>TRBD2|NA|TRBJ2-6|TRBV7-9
TGTGCCAGCAGCATCTTACTAGCGGGGGGACCCTTTATCACGGGGGCCAACGTCCTGACTTTC
CASSILLAGGPFITGANVLTF
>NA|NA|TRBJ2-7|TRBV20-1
TGCAGTGCTAGAGCCACGGGCGAGCAGTACTTC
CSARATGEQYF
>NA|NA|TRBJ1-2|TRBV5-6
TGTGCCAGCACCCCGGGGACATCCGAATATGGCTACACCTTC
CASTPGTSEYGYTF
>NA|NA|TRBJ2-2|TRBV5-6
TGTGCCAGCAGCCTCAGGGTCACCGGGGAGCTGTTTTTT
CASSLRVTGELFF
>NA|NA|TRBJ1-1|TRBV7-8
TGTGCCAGCAGCCGAGTGCAGACTGAAGCTTTCTTT
CASSRVQTEAFF